Listed here are 9 T cell receptor beta chains from one sample, sequenced in a study of blood T cell repertoires in COVID-19. TCRdb's table, derived via immunoSEQ multiplex PCR, lists solely in-frame clones and lacks some. The profile shows fewer than 150,000 clones, more than 75% of them singletons. The material sequenced was peripheral blood. The receptors were gathered from a woman aged 40 to 49 with acute or convalescent COVID-19.

The J gene is TRBJ1-1, the V gene TRBV18; possible D gene TRBD1, 6 bases. The ends were cut back, 6 bases at V and 4 bases at J, with 12 bases in the middle. The germline V gene has CDR1 KGHSH and CDR2 LQKENI. The CDR3 totals 13 residues. The CDR3 spells CASSPDRSTEAFF. The CDR3, as DNA: TGTGCCAGCTCGCCGGACAGATCCACTGAAGCTTTCTTT.

CDR3 DNA: TGTGCCATCAGTGAGTCAGCAGCGGGGGGGTCTGGCACCGGGGAGCTGTTTTTT. Its protein is CAISESAAGGSGTGELFF. The chain employs TRBV10-3 and TRBJ2-2; TRBD2 matches at 10 bases. The CDR3 is made up of 18 amino acids. The V gene's germline CDR1 is ENHRY and CDR2 SYGVKD. V shed 0 bases, J shed 4 bases, and the junction held 8 bases outside the gene matches.

The V call is TRBV3-1 (or the pseudogene TRBV3-2), the J call TRBJ2-7; D is ambiguous. V gave up 0 bases and J gave up 4 bases, with 13 bases separating them. The CDR3 spans 15 residues. Germline lookup yields CDR1 LGHDT and CDR2 YNNKEL (reference sequence). The CDR3 DNA is TGTGCCAGCAGCCAAGATCGAGGTAACGGGTACGAGCAGTACTTC. Amino acid sequence: CASSQDRGNGYEQYF.

The chain employs TRBV3-1 (or the pseudogene TRBV3-2) and TRBJ1-2; no clear D. V was cut by 8 bases and J by 5 bases, with 18 bases left in between. Germline V lookup: CDR1 LGHDT, CDR2 YNNKEL (reference sequence). This CDR3 region has 14 residues. The CDR3, as DNA: TGTGCCAGCCCTGCCAGCCCGGAGTTATATGGCTACACCTTC. Translating gives CASPASPELYGYTF.

The chain joins TRBV7-2 to TRBJ1-2; weak D call: TRBD1 (6 bases). In germline, CDR1 is SGHTA, CDR2 FQGNSA. Trimming stripped 5 bases from V and 6 bases from J, with 16 bases between. This CDR3 has 14 amino acids. This CDR3 reads CASSLTTGIHGYTF. The CDR3, as DNA: TGTGCCAGCAGCCTCACGACAGGTATACATGGCTACACCTTC.

The genes are TRBV4-3 and TRBJ2-7; possibly TRBD1 for D (6 bases). Trimming left V 2 bases short and J 1 base short, with 9 bases between. The germline V gene encodes CDR1 LGHNA and CDR2 YSLEER. The CDR3 runs 14 residues. CDR3 bases: TGCGCCAGCAGCCAACATACAGGGTCCTACGAGCAGTACTTC. Encoded protein: CASSQHTGSYEQYF.

In the case of this clone: The junction and the germline gene differ at one end; a read error may be behind it. This chain joins TRBV7-7 and TRBJ2-3; no clear D. Germline assignment: CDR1 SSHAT and CDR2 FNYEAQ (reference sequence). CDR3 length equals 13 residues. The CDR3: CASSISIADTQYF. DNA for the CDR3: TGTGCTAGCAGCATTAGCATAGCAGATACGCAGTATTTT.

The chain couples TRBV7-2 to TRBJ1-2; D may be TRBD1 (6 bases). Germline values: CDR1 SGHTA, CDR2 FQGNSA. With 3 bases removed from V and 0 bases from J, the gap between germline ends came to 17 bases. This CDR3 spans 17 amino acids. The CDR3 loop reads CASSFLTGGGTNYGYTF. The CDR3 region has the DNA TGTGCCAGCAGCTTCCTGACAGGAGGAGGTACTAACTATGGCTACACCTTC.

The V call is TRBV15, the J call TRBJ2-1; 7 bases fit TRBD2. The CDR3 runs to 16 residues. With 3 bases clipped from V and 5 bases from J, the junction kept 10 bases outside the gene matches. Germline V gene sequence: CDR1 LNHNV, CDR2 YYDKDF (reference sequence). CDR3 nucleotide sequence: TGTGCCACCAGCAGCTTTGGACTAGAGCTCCACAATGAGCAGTTCTTC. It encodes CATSSFGLELHNEQFF.